One sample yielded the 17 T cell receptor beta chains listed below, sequenced in a study of blood T cell repertoires in COVID-19. Here immunoSEQ multiplex PCR was the method, and the copy in TCRdb shows in-frame clones only, minus some. This sample carries 310,000 or so clones, about 91% of them seen once, and the ten largest clones take approximately 9%. What was sequenced was PBMCs or T cells enriched from blood (not recorded which). Receptor source: a woman aged 18-30 years who had recovered from COVID-19.

This clone was observed a single time. The CDR3 bases are TGTGCCAGCAGTCCAGGGACTAGCTTTTATCTTCAAGAGACCCAGTACTTC. This gives the protein CASSPGTSFYLQETQYF. The V gene is TRBV27, the J gene TRBJ2-5, with 9 bases fitting TRBD2. CDR3 length: 17 amino acids. CDR1 is MNHEY, CDR2 SMNVEV, per germline (reference sequence). V was pared by 5 bases and J by 2 bases, with 12 bases of the junction left unmatched.

V usage is TRBV15 and J usage is TRBJ2-5; TRBD1 matches at 8 bases. J gave up 4 bases and V 5 bases, and 9 bases lay outside the gene matches. The CDR3 runs to 15 residues. CDR1 and CDR2 (germline): LNHNV, YYDKDF (reference sequence). The CDR3 DNA reads as TGTGCCACCAGCGGTACAGGACAGGGAGGAGAGACCCAGTACTTC. It codes for CATSGTGQGGETQYF.

The J gene is TRBJ1-2, the V gene TRBV29-1, with 8 positions matching TRBD1. CDR1 is SQVTM, CDR2 ANQGSEA, per germline. V lost 5 bases to trimming and J lost 4 bases; unmatched junction nucleotides: 3. The CDR3 is 12 amino acids. The CDR3 bases are TGCAGCGTTCGACAGGGGAGCTATGGCTACACCTTC. Translated, it gives CSVRQGSYGYTF. Together with reference TRBV29-1 and TRBJ1-2, the CDR3 gives the full variable domain: SAVISQKPSRDICQRGTSLTIQCQVDSQVTMMFWYRQQPGQSLTLIATANQGSEATYESGFVIDKFPISRPNLTFSTLTVSNMSPEDSSIYLCSVRQGSYGYTFGSGTRLTVV.

The chain joins TRBV9 to TRBJ1-3; D not certain. V lost 1 base to trimming and J lost 0 bases, with 8 bases between them. Germline V lookup: CDR1 SGDLS, CDR2 YYNGEE. The length of the CDR3 is 15 residues. The CDR3 DNA follows: TGTGCCAGCAGCGTATATGAGCGCTCTGGAAACACCATATATTTT. Translated: CASSVYERSGNTIYF.

The V and J genes are TRBV18 and TRBJ1-2; D might be TRBD1 (5 bases). Germline-derived CDR1 and CDR2 are KGHSH and LQKENI. This CDR3 spans 16 amino acids. V was shortened by 4 bases and J by 4 bases, with 19 bases between the two germline ends. The CDR3 DNA reads TGTGCCAGCTCACAGGGTTCGGGGGACGGAGCCTATGGCTACACCTTC. It yields the protein CASSQGSGDGAYGYTF.

This CDR3 reads CASTQGGNYGYTF. In nucleotides, the CDR3 is TGTGCCAGCACACAGGGGGGTAACTATGGCTACACCTTC. The chain links TRBV12-3 or TRBV12-4 to TRBJ1-2, with TRBD1 identical over 8 bases. This CDR3 has 13 amino acids. The V segment lost 7 bases and the J segment 1 base; nucleotides outside the gene matches: 2.

The CDR3 region has the DNA TGTGCCAGCAGTCCTTCCCTAAGGAGCTACGAGCAGTACTTC. Encoded protein: CASSPSLRSYEQYF. The rearrangement links TRBV27 to TRBJ2-7, with no clear D. The germline V and J ends were trimmed by 5 bases and 3 bases, with 14 bases remaining between them. Per germline, CDR1 MNHEY and CDR2 SMNVEV (reference sequence). This CDR3 spans 14 amino acids.

The chain uses TRBV11-2 and TRBJ2-2, with TRBD1 identical over 9 bases. In germline, CDR1 is SGHAT, CDR2 FQNNGV. The CDR3 spans 17 residues. The junction had 13 bases not matched to a gene; V was cut back by 5 bases and J by 6 bases. The CDR3: CASSPNGDRDFPGELFF. CDR3 DNA sequence: TGTGCCAGCAGCCCGAATGGGGACAGGGACTTCCCCGGGGAGCTGTTTTTT.

V is TRBV2 and J is TRBJ1-6; TRBD1 aligns across 7 bases. CDR3 length: 14 residues. After removal of 1 base from V and 9 bases from J, the junction contained 3 bases not matched to a gene. Germline V gene sequence: CDR1 SNHLY, CDR2 FYNNEI. CDR3 bases: TGTGCCAGCAGTGAAGGACAGGGCCGTTCACCCCTCCACTTT. Amino acid sequence: CASSEGQGRSPLHF.

The chain links TRBV19 to TRBJ2-5; tentative D call: TRBD1 (5 bases). Deletions cut 5 bases from V and 2 bases from J, with 15 bases between. The CDR3 has 15 residues. The germline V gene has CDR1 LNHDA and CDR2 SQIVND (reference sequence). The CDR3 DNA reads as TGTGCCAGTAGTGGCCGGACAACTCCGCAAGAGACCCAGTACTTC. It specifies CASSGRTTPQETQYF.

The chain joins TRBV7-8 to TRBJ1-1, with no clear D. This CDR3 spans 15 amino acids. V was shortened by 5 bases and J by 0 bases, with 13 bases between the two germline ends. Germline CDR1 SGHVS, CDR2 FQNEAQ. CDR3 sequence reads: CASSPNRAMNTEAFF. The CDR3 region has the DNA TGTGCCAGCAGCCCCAATAGAGCCATGAACACTGAAGCTTTCTTT. The whole variable domain, remainder taken from reference TRBV7-8 and TRBJ1-1, is GAGVSQSPRYKVAKRGQDVALRCDPISGHVSLFWYQQALGQGPEFLTYFQNEAQLDKSGLPSDRFFAERPEGSVSTLKIQRTQQEDSAVYLCASSPNRAMNTEAFFGQGTRLTVV.

The chain employs TRBV5-6 and TRBJ1-6; D gene ambiguous. This CDR3 region has 13 residues. Looked up from germline, CDR1 is SGHDT and CDR2 is YYEEEE. Trimming shortened V by 4 bases and J by 8 bases, and 10 bases separated the two germline ends. The CDR3 region has the DNA TGTGCCAGCAGCCCGCGTCCGGATTCACCCCTCCACTTT. Translating gives CASSPRPDSPLHF.

The table lists this clone with a few counts. The chain carries TRBV7-2 and TRBJ1-3; no clear D gene. The CDR3 length is 16 residues. Between the trimmed V and J ends, which lost 0 bases and 0 bases, there was a span of 9 bases. Germline values: CDR1 SGHTA, CDR2 FQGNSA. The CDR3 reads CASSLAPPGSGNTIYF. The CDR3 DNA reads as TGTGCCAGCAGCTTAGCGCCCCCCGGCTCTGGAAACACCATATATTTT. The full variable domain, its missing parts supplied by reference TRBV7-2 and TRBJ1-3, is GAGVSQSPSNKVTEKGKDVELRCDPISGHTALYWYRQSLGQGLEFLIYFQGNSAPDKSGLPSDRFSAERTGGSVSTLTIQRTQQEDSAVYLCASSLAPPGSGNTIYFGEGSWLTVV.

This clone turned up a few times. The V gene is TRBV6-5, the J gene TRBJ2-1, with 12 nucleotides matching TRBD2. CDR1 is MNHEY, CDR2 SVGAGI, per germline. J was trimmed by 7 bases and V by 6 bases; bases with no gene match: 7. The CDR3 is made up of 15 amino acids. CDR3 protein: CASSHDGLAGNEQFF. In nucleotides, the CDR3 is TGTGCCAGCAGCCACGACGGACTAGCGGGAAATGAGCAGTTCTTC.

This clone was counted a few times. The chain carries TRBV5-4 and TRBJ1-1; D ambiguous. Germline V gene lookup returns CDR1 SGHNT and CDR2 YYREEE (reference sequence). V was trimmed by 1 base and J by 8 bases, leaving 15 bases between them. The CDR3 length is 14 residues. The CDR3 protein is CASSLMVATEEAFF. In DNA form, the CDR3 reads TGTGCCAGCAGCTTGATGGTTGCGACTGAAGAAGCTTTCTTT.

The V gene is TRBV5-4, the J gene TRBJ1-2; D might be TRBD1 (5 bases). This CDR3 spans 13 amino acids. CDR1 SGHNT and CDR2 YYREEE come from the germline V gene (reference sequence). V shed 4 bases and J shed 4 bases, with 11 bases lying between them. The CDR3 sequence is CASSQQVPYGYTF. The DNA of the CDR3 is TGTGCCAGCAGCCAACAGGTTCCCTATGGCTACACCTTC. The whole variable domain, remainder taken from reference TRBV5-4 and TRBJ1-2, is ETGVTQSPTHLIKTRGQQVTLRCSSQSGHNTVSWYQQALGQGPQFIFQYYREEENGRGNFPPRFSGLQFPNYSSELNVNALELDDSALYLCASSQQVPYGYTFGSGTRLTVV.

This sequence joins TRBV6-1 and TRBJ1-2; D might be TRBD1 (5 bases). Germline V gives CDR1 MNHNS, CDR2 SASEGT. The CDR3 has 12 residues. V lost 0 bases and J 8 bases, leaving 7 bases between the germline ends. The CDR3 DNA is TGTGCCAGCAGTGAAGCAGGGGTCGGCTACACCTTC. It yields the protein CASSEAGVGYTF.